This T cell receptor (beta chain) emerged from a study of blood T cell repertoires in COVID-19. This clone was observed a few times. Clones were sequenced by immunoSEQ multiplex PCR, and TCRdb holds only the in-frame ones, with some missing. The sample has 100,000 or so clones; 70% to 90% are singletons. Sample: peripheral blood. The receptor comes from a middle-aged man with active COVID-19.

CDR3 bases: TGCGCCAGCAGCCAACCGGGACAGCCCTATGGCTACACCTTC. Protein sequence: CASSQPGQPYGYTF. V is TRBV5-1 and J is TRBJ1-2, with 7 bases fitting TRBD1. Germline CDR1 is SGHRS and CDR2 is YFSETQ. J gave up 4 bases and V 4 bases, and 7 bases lay outside the gene matches. CDR3 length equals 14 residues.